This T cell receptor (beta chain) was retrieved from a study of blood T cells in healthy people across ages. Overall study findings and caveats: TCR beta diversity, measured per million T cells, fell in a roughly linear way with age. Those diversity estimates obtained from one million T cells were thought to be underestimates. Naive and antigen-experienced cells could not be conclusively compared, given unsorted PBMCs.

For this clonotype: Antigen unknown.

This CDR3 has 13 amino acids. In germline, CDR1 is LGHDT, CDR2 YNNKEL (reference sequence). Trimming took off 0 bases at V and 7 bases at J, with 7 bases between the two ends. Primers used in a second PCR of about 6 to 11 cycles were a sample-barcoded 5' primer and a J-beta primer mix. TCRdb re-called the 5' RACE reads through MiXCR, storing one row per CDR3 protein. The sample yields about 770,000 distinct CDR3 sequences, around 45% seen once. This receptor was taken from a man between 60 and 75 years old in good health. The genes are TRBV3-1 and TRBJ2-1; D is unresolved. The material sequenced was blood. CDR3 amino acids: CASSQEWVNEQFF. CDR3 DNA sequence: TGTGCCAGCAGCCAAGAGTGGGTGAATGAGCAGTTCTTC.